The present T cell receptor (beta chain) was sequenced within a study of T-cell reconstitution after alpha-beta-depleted transplantation in children. Findings and limits, study-wide: The main origin of T-cell counts and diversity one year after transplant was newly produced T cells. Alpha-beta T cells about two months after transplant reportedly derived from several hundred expanded graft clones. Surviving recipient cells, namely T cells and thymic progenitors, were the source of high day-60 TCRbeta diversity in some patients.

Preparing the TCRbeta library involved the use of unique molecular identifiers. TCRdb reprocessed the PCR reads via MiXCR and lists one record per CDR3 protein. The sample has about 980,000 distinct CDR3 sequences; roughly 29% are singletons. About this clonotype: As yet, its antigen is unknown.

The sequencing used PBMCs, mostly from graft donor cells, collected 360 days after TCRalphabeta/CD19-depleted stem cell transplant. This TCR was sampled from a boy younger than two who had a stem cell transplant for SCID, so the T cells may come from the graft donor.

The CDR3 loop reads CASSLVGTEQYF. DNA of the CDR3: TGTGCCAGCAGCTTAGTCGGAACCGAGCAGTACTTC. V gene TRBV7-9 combines with J gene TRBJ2-7; D remains unclear. The length of the CDR3 is 12 residues. Germline V gene lookup returns CDR1 SEHNR and CDR2 FQNEAQ (reference sequence). Trimming shortened V by 1 base and J by 6 bases, and 7 bases separated the two germline ends.